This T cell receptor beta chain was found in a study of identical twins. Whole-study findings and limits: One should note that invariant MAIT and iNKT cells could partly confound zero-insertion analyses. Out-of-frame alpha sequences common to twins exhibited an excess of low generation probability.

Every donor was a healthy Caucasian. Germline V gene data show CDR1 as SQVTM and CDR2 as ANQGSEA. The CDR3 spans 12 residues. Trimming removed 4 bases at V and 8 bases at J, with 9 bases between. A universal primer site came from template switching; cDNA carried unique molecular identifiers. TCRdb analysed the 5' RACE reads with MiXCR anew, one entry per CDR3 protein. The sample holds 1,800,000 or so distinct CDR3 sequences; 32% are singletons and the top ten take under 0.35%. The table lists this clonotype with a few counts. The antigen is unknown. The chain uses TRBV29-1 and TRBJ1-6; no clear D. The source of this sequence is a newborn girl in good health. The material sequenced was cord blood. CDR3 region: CSVGGFDSPLHF. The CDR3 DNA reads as TGCAGCGTTGGAGGGTTTGATTCACCCCTCCACTTT.